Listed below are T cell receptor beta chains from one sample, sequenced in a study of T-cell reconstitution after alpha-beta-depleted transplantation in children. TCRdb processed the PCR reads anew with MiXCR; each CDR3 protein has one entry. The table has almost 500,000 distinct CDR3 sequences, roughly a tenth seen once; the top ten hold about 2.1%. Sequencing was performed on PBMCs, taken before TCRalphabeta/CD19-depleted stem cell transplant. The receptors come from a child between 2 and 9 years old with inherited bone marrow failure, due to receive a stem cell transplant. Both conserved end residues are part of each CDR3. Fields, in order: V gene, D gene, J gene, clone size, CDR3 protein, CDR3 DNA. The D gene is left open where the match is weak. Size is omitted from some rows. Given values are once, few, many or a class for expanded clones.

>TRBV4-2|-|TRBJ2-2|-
CASSQDLRGVRTGELFF
TGTGCCAGCAGCCAAGATCTACGGGGAGTGCGGACCGGGGAGCTGTTTTTT
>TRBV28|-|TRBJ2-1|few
CASSKGVSSYNEQFF
TGTGCCAGCAGTAAAGGGGTCAGCTCCTACAATGAGCAGTTCTTC
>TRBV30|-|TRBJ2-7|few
CAWSTGGAYEQYF
TGTGCCTGGAGTACAGGGGGGGCCTACGAGCAGTACTTC
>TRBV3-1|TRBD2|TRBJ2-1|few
CASSQDPSGSTYNEQFF
TGTGCCAGCAGCCAAGACCCAAGCGGGAGCACCTACAATGAGCAGTTCTTC
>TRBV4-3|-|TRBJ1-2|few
CASSQDRDSYYGYTF
TGCGCCAGCAGCCAAGACAGGGATAGCTACTATGGCTACACCTTC
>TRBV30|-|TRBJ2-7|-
CAWVSLNSYEQYF
TGTGCCTGGGTCTCCTTGAACTCCTACGAGCAGTACTTC
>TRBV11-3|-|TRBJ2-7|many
CASSLAQGYEQYF
TGTGCCAGCAGCTTAGCACAGGGCTACGAGCAGTACTTC
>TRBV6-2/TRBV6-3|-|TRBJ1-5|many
CASVDHSNQPQHF
TGTGCCAGCGTAGATCATAGCAATCAGCCCCAGCATTTT
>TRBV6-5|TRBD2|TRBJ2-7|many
CASRRLARNEQYF
TGTGCCAGCCGCAGACTAGCGAGGAACGAGCAGTACTTC
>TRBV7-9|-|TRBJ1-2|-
CASSLSGEGDGYTF
TGTGCCAGCAGCTTATCCGGGGAGGGAGATGGCTACACCTTC
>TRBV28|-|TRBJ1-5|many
CASSNGGGNQPQHF
TGTGCCAGCAGTAATGGCGGGGGCAATCAGCCCCAGCATTTT
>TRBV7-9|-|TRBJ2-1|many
CASSPRRGRGFGEQFF
TGTGCCAGCAGCCCCCGGAGAGGGCGGGGATTCGGTGAGCAGTTCTTC
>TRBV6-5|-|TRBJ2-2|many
CASSYTTANTGELFF
TGTGCCAGCAGTTACACCACGGCGAACACCGGGGAGCTGTTTTTT
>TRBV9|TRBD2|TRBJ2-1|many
CASSVGAGSGTRNNEQFF
TGTGCCAGCAGCGTAGGGGCCGGTAGCGGGACACGAAACAATGAGCAGTTCTTC
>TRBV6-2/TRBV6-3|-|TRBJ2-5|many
CASSLPGSLETQYF
TGTGCCAGCAGTCTTCCTGGCTCCCTGGAGACCCAGTACTTC
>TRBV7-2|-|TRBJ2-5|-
CASSSGLAVQETQYF
TGTGCCAGCAGCTCTGGCTTAGCGGTACAAGAGACCCAGTACTTC
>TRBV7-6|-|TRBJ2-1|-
CASSRGWVSYNEQFF
TGTGCCAGCAGCCGGGGGTGGGTCTCCTACAATGAGCAGTTCTTC
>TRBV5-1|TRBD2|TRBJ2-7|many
CASSLLAGAIEQYF
TGCGCCAGCAGCCTGTTAGCGGGAGCAATCGAGCAGTACTTC
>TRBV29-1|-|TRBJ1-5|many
CSVQQGSGQPQHF
TGCAGCGTTCAACAGGGATCGGGACAGCCCCAGCATTTT
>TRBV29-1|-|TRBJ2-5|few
CSTNSEVLQETQYF
TGCAGCACCAATAGCGAAGTATTACAAGAGACCCAGTACTTC
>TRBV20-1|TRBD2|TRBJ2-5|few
CSARGLAGGPRYF
TGCAGTGCTAGAGGTCTAGCGGGAGGACCTAGGTACTTC
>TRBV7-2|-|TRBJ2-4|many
CASSEYGVDIQYF
TGTGCCAGCAGCGAGTATGGGGTAGACATTCAGTACTTC
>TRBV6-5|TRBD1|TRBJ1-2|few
CASSQDRVVTF
TGTGCCAGCAGTCAAGACAGGGTAGTTACCTTC
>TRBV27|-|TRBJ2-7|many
CASSIRLGYEQYF
TGTGCCAGCAGCATTAGATTAGGTTACGAGCAGTACTTC
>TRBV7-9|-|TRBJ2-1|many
CASSPASGPSYNEQFF
TGTGCCAGCAGCCCGGCAAGCGGGCCCTCCTACAATGAGCAGTTCTTC
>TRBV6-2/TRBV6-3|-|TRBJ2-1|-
CASRVAAGNEQFF
TGTGCCAGCAGGGTAGCGGCGGGAAATGAGCAGTTCTTC
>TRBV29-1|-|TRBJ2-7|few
CSVGESSYEQYF
TGCAGCGTTGGGGAAAGCTCCTACGAGCAGTACTTC
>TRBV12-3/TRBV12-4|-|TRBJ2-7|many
CASSSGTRNREQYF
TGTGCCAGCAGTTCCGGGACTCGTAACCGGGAGCAGTACTTC
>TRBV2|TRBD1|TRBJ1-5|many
CASSEGQGRGWPQHF
TGTGCCAGCAGTGAAGGACAGGGGAGAGGGTGGCCCCAGCATTTT
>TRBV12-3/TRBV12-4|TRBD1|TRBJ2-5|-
CASSTAGTVYQETQYF
TGTGCCAGCAGCACCGCCGGGACAGTGTACCAAGAGACCCAGTACTTC
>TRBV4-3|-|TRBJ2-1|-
CASTHSGGEQFF
TGCGCCAGCACCCACTCCGGGGGTGAGCAGTTCTTC
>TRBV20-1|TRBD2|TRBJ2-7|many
CSAGLAALSSYEQYF
TGCAGTGCCGGACTAGCGGCCCTAAGCTCCTACGAGCAGTACTTC
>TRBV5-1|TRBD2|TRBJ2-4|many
CASSASLDGGDIQYF
TGCGCCAGCAGCGCATCGCTAGATGGGGGGGACATTCAGTACTTC
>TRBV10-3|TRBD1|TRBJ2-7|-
CAIQTGTGPYEQYF
TGTGCCATACAGACCGGGACAGGGCCCTACGAGCAGTACTTC
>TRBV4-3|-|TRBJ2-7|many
CASSQDLRQSSYEQYF
TGCGCCAGCAGCCAAGATCTGAGGCAGAGCTCCTACGAGCAGTACTTC
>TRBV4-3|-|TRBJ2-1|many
CASSQEVGNEQFF
TGCGCCAGCAGCCAAGAAGTAGGAAATGAGCAGTTCTTC
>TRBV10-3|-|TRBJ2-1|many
CATTGDSVWTGYNEQFF
TGTGCCACCACTGGGGACTCGGTTTGGACAGGTTACAATGAGCAGTTCTTC
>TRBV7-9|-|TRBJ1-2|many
CASSRRYGYTF
TGTGCCAGCAGCCGGAGGTATGGCTACACCTTC
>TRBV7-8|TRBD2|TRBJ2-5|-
CASSLAGGWEETQYF
TGTGCCAGCAGCTTAGCGGGAGGGTGGGAAGAGACCCAGTACTTC
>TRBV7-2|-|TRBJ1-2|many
CASSAGYGYTF
TGTGCCAGCAGTGCAGGCTATGGCTACACCTTC
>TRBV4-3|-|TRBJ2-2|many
CASSQEAVRAPTGELFF
TGCGCCAGCAGCCAAGAAGCGGTGCGGGCCCCAACCGGGGAGCTGTTTTTT
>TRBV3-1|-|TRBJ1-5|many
CASSSSEGGYQPQHF
TGTGCCAGCAGCTCTTCAGAGGGAGGGTATCAGCCCCAGCATTTT
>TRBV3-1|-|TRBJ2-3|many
CASSQTRDTQYF
TGTGCCAGCAGCCAGACTAGAGATACGCAGTATTTT
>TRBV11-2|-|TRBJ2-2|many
CASSLDWSPPGLGANTGELFF
TGTGCCAGCAGCTTAGATTGGAGCCCCCCGGGACTGGGGGCGAACACCGGGGAGCTGTTTTTT
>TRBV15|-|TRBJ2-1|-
CATSSPGPNEQFF
TGTGCCACCAGCAGCCCGGGACCTAATGAGCAGTTCTTC
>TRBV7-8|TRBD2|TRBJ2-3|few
CASSFSGRSDTQYF
TGTGCCAGCAGCTTTAGCGGGAGATCAGATACGCAGTATTTT
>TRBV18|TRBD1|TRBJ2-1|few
CASSPIPTGGKNYNEQFF
TGTGCCAGCTCACCTATCCCGACAGGGGGGAAAAATTACAATGAGCAGTTCTTC
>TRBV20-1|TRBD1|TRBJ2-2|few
CSAVPGTGLTGELFF
TGCAGTGCGGTTCCCGGGACAGGGCTCACCGGGGAGCTGTTTTTT
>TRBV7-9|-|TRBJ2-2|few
CASRPGASNTGELFF
TGTGCCAGCAGACCTGGGGCTTCGAACACCGGGGAGCTGTTTTTT
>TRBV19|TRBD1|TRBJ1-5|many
CASSILPDGTGSQPQHF
TGTGCCAGTAGTATTTTACCTGACGGGACAGGGTCTCAGCCCCAGCATTTT
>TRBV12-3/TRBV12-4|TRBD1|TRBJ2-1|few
CASGLLPGQDQSYNEQFF
TGTGCCAGCGGACTACTGCCGGGACAGGATCAATCCTACAATGAGCAGTTCTTC
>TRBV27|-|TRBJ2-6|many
CASSLLGGTGPGANVLTF
TGTGCCAGCAGTTTATTGGGGGGCACTGGGCCTGGGGCCAACGTCCTGACTTTC
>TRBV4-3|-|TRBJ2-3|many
CASSQEPDTQYF
TGCGCCAGCAGCCAAGAACCGGATACGCAGTATTTT